The 13 T cell receptor beta chains below all came from one sample that was sequenced in a study of cytomegalovirus exposure and HLA in healthy donors. Amplification used 60 Vbeta primers and 13 Jbeta primers. The assay was immunoSEQ multiplex PCR, and TCRdb's table has in-frame clones only and misses some. The table lists over 150,000 clones, roughly 87% of them singletons, with around 0.21% in the top ten. The sample taken for sequencing was PBMCs. The receptor set was obtained from a girl less than two years old in good health and CMV-seronegative.

The J gene is TRBJ1-6, the V gene TRBV6-5; TRBD1 is a possible D gene (5 bases). The CDR3 runs 15 residues. Germline lookup yields CDR1 MNHEY and CDR2 SVGAGI. With 5 bases removed from V and 5 bases from J, the gap between germline ends came to 13 bases. The CDR3 loop is CASSTEGADNSPLHF. The CDR3 region has the DNA TGTGCCAGCAGTACGGAAGGGGCAGATAATTCACCCCTCCACTTT.

V is TRBV5-1 and J is TRBJ2-3, with TRBD2 identical over 10 bases. CDR3 length: 16 amino acids. CDR1 SGHRS and CDR2 YFSETQ come from the germline V gene. The J segment lost 2 bases and the V segment lost 0 bases, leaving 3 bases of the junction unmatched. This CDR3 is CASSLELAGATDTQYF. The CDR3, as DNA: TGCGCCAGCAGCTTGGAGCTAGCGGGGGCCACAGATACGCAGTATTTT.

V is TRBV5-1 and J is TRBJ1-1, with TRBD1 identical over 7 bases. CDR1 and CDR2 (germline): SGHRS, YFSETQ. The CDR3 extends over 16 amino acids. V lost 4 bases to trimming and J lost 3 bases; unmatched junction nucleotides: 12. The DNA for the CDR3 is TGCGCCAGCAGCCCGGATGTTGGGCAGGGGGACACTGAAGCTTTCTTT. It yields the protein CASSPDVGQGDTEAFF.

This chain joins TRBV9 and TRBJ1-6, with D tentatively TRBD1 (5 bases). V was clipped by 4 bases and J by 7 bases, with 15 bases between them. The CDR3 loop spans 15 amino acids. Germline assignment: CDR1 SGDLS and CDR2 YYNGEE. The CDR3 reads CASSPNGGLNSPLHF. CDR3 bases: TGTGCCAGCAGCCCAAACGGGGGGTTGAATTCACCCCTCCACTTT.

The chain recombines TRBV7-3 with TRBJ2-3; D not resolved. V lost 2 bases and J 0 bases, leaving 12 bases between the germline ends. The CDR3 is made up of 16 amino acids. Germline loops: CDR1 SGHTA, CDR2 FQGTGA. DNA of the CDR3: TGTGCCAGCAGCTTAGGAACTACCTCGAGCACAGATACGCAGTATTTT. It translates to CASSLGTTSSTDTQYF.

The chain combines TRBV6-1 with TRBJ1-2; D not certain. This CDR3 comprises 14 residues. Trimming left V 6 bases short and J 2 bases short, with 13 bases between. The germline CDR1 and CDR2 sequences are MNHNS and SASEGT. The CDR3 DNA reads as TGTGCCAGCAGCGAATTGACACCGAACTATGGCTACACCTTC. It encodes CASSELTPNYGYTF.

The rearrangement links TRBV7-2 to TRBJ2-1; no definite D call. The germline V gene encodes CDR1 SGHTA and CDR2 FQGNSA. V lost 5 bases to trimming and J lost 3 bases, with 14 bases between them. The CDR3 sequence is 15 residues long. In nucleotides, the CDR3 is TGTGCCAGCAGCCGAACTCTAGGATTCTACAATGAGCAGTTCTTC. Amino acids: CASSRTLGFYNEQFF.

This clone showed up just a few times. This chain connects TRBV7-6 to TRBJ2-5; TRBD2 matches 8 bases. This CDR3 has 15 amino acids. J was trimmed by 2 bases and V by 2 bases; bases with no gene match: 4. CDR1 SGHVS and CDR2 FNYEAQ come from the germline V gene. The CDR3 reads CASSLLGLGQETQYF. In nucleotides, the CDR3 is TGTGCCAGCAGCTTATTGGGACTAGGGCAAGAGACCCAGTACTTC. Together with reference TRBV7-6 and TRBJ2-5, the CDR3 gives the full variable domain: GAGVSQSPRYKVTKRGQDVALRCDPISGHVSLYWYRQALGQGPEFLTYFNYEAQQDKSGLPNDRFSAERPEGSISTLTIQRTEQRDSAMYRCASSLLGLGQETQYFGPGTRLLVL.

The chain carries TRBV7-8 and TRBJ2-1, with TRBD1 matching 9 bases. The CDR3 is 17 residues long. CDR1 and CDR2 (germline): SGHVS, FQNEAQ. V was clipped by 8 bases and J by 0 bases; unmatched bases: 11. CDR3 amino acids: CASLSTGTGSSYNEQFF. The CDR3 bases are TGTGCCAGCCTATCGACCGGGACAGGGAGCTCCTACAATGAGCAGTTCTTC.

The chain is built from TRBV7-2 and TRBJ2-7, with 7 bases matching TRBD2. V lost 5 bases, J lost 2 bases, and 9 bases stayed unmatched. CDR1 and CDR2 from the germline V gene are SGHTA and FQGNSA. CDR3 size: 15 residues. CDR3 DNA: TGTGCCAGCAGCGCCCTAGCGGTAGGGGCCTACGAGCAGTACTTC. It specifies CASSALAVGAYEQYF.

The chain recombines TRBV7-2 with TRBJ2-6; no clear D gene. Trimming pared 5 bases from V and 0 bases from J, leaving 17 bases between. Germline-derived CDR1 and CDR2 are SGHTA and FQGNSA. The CDR3 totals 18 residues. The CDR3 region is CASSLWASTTSGANVLTF. CDR3 nucleotide sequence: TGTGCCAGCAGCCTCTGGGCGAGTACAACCTCTGGGGCCAACGTCCTGACTTTC.

The chain recombines TRBV19 with TRBJ2-1; TRBD1 matches at 7 bases. Germline V gene sequence: CDR1 LNHDA, CDR2 SQIVND (reference sequence). The V segment lost 3 bases and the J segment 5 bases; nucleotides outside the gene matches: 1. The CDR3 consists of 13 residues. CDR3 residues: CASSIQGDNEQFF. In nucleotides, the CDR3 is TGTGCCAGTAGTATTCAGGGGGACAATGAGCAGTTCTTC.

The V and J genes are TRBV27 and TRBJ1-2; D perhaps matches TRBD1 (6 bases). CDR1 and CDR2 (germline): MNHEY, SMNVEV (reference sequence). Trimming left V 3 bases short and J 4 bases short, with 9 bases between. The CDR3 spans 13 residues. The CDR3 spells CASSFQGPYGYTF. The CDR3 nucleotides read TGTGCCAGCAGTTTTCAGGGGCCCTATGGCTACACCTTC.